This TCR beta chain derives from a study of T cell responses to AZD1222 COVID-19 vaccine. Findings of the study overall: Of the AZD1222 recipients, only five or six were seropositive at baseline. Donors were largely white British and mainly female; clonal diversity was possibly underestimated. CD4 TCRs covered the whole spike, strongest at regions 160-218 and 743-854. The study found Spike-specific TCR breadth and depth rose after two AZD1222 doses.

Germline lookup yields CDR1 SQVTM and CDR2 ANQGSEA. CDR3 length: 13 residues. After removal of 4 bases from V and 3 bases from J, the junction contained 3 bases not matched to a gene. Note on this clone: Its target is not known.

This table comes from immunoSEQ multiplex PCR, and its TCRdb copy is limited to in-frame clones, with some not included. The table lists around 70,000 clones, approximately 90% of them singletons. This rearrangement joins TRBV29-1 to TRBJ2-7; 10 bases match TRBD1. Source: peripheral blood, taken on day 0 of AZD1222 vaccination. The TCR originated in an adult in good health. CDR3 loop: CSVVRDRGYEQYF. The CDR3 coding sequence is TGCAGCGTTGTCCGGGACAGGGGCTACGAGCAGTACTTC.